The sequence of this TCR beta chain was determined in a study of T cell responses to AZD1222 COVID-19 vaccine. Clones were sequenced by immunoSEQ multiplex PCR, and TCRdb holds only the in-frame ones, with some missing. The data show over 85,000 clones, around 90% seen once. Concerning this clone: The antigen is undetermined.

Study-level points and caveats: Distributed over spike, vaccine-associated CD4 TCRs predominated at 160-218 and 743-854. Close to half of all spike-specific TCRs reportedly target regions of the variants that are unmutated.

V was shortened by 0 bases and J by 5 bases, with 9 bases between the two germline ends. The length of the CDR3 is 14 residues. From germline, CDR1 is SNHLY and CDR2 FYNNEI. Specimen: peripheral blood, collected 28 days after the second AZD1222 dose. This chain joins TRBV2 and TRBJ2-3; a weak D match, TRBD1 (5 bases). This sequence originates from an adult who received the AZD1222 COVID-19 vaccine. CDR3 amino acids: CASSEALQGDTQYF. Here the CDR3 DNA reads TGTGCCAGCAGTGAAGCGCTTCAGGGAGATACGCAGTATTTT.